This TCR beta chain is from a study of OX40 agonist ivuxolimab in advanced cancers. Study results and limitations: At doses 0.1 to 3.0 mg/kg, CD4+ and CD8+ clones expanded. No antigen was identified for the clonally expanded peripheral T cells. Expanded clones belonging to CD8+ T cells outnumbered, on average, those of CD4+.

Libraries were prepared by immunoSEQ multiplex PCR; TCRdb keeps only in-frame clonotypes and omits some of them. The sample contains around 20,000 clones, around 86% of which appear only once. Points on this clone: Its antigen is unknown.

This material consisted of CD4+ or CD8+ T cells sorted from blood, taken in a trial of the OX40 agonist ivuxolimab. The origin of this receptor is an adult with an advanced solid tumor such as melanoma, head and neck, liver or kidney cancer.

The DNA of the CDR3 is TGTGCCACCAGCAGAGATCACGAACACTATGGCTACACCTTC. This gives the protein CATSRDHEHYGYTF. The chain links TRBV15 to TRBJ1-2; no reliable D call. Trimming cost V 0 bases and J 3 bases, with 8 bases left between them. CDR1 is LNHNV and CDR2 is YYDKDF in the germline V gene (reference sequence). The CDR3 totals 14 residues.